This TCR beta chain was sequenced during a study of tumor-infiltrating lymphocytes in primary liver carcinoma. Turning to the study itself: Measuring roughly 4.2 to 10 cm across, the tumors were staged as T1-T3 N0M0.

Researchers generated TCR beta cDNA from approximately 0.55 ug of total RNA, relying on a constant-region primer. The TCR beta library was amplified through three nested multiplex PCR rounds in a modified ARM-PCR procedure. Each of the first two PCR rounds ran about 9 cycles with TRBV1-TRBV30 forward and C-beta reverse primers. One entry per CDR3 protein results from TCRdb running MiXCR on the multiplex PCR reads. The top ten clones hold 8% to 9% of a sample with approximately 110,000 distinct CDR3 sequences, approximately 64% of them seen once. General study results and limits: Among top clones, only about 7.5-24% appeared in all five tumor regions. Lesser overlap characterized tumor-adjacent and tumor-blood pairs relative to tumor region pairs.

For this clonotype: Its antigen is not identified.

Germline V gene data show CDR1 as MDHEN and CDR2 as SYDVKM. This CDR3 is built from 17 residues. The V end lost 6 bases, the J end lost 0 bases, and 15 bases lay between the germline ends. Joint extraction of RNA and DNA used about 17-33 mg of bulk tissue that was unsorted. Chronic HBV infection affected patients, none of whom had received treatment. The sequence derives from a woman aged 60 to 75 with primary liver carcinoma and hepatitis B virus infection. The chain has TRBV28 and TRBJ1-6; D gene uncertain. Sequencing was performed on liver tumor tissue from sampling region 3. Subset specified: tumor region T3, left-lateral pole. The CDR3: CASSSRGRGSYNSPLHF. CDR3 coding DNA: TGTGCCAGCAGCTCTCGCGGTCGAGGCTCCTATAATTCACCCCTCCACTTT.